Listed below are T cell receptor beta chains from one sample, sequenced in a study of quantifying T cell responses using KT2 cells. TCRdb re-derived calls from the UMI-ligation and nested PCR reads in MiXCR, one entry per CDR3 protein. The table lists some 43,000 distinct CDR3 sequences, about a sixth of them singletons, with around 43% in the top ten. The specimen sequenced was PBMCs spiked with cells of the T cell clone KT2. These receptors all come from a human donor. Both conserved end residues are part of each CDR3. Fields, in order: clone size, V gene, J gene, CDR3 protein. Only part of the rows carry a size: once, few, many, or a class if the clone is expanded.

abundance: few
v_gene: TRBV12-3/TRBV12-4
j_gene: TRBJ1-2
CDR3aa: CASSPQGNYGYTF

abundance: -
v_gene: TRBV12-3/TRBV12-4
j_gene: TRBJ2-3
CDR3aa: CASSSSGRINTDTQYF

abundance: -
v_gene: TRBV5-1
j_gene: TRBJ2-7
CDR3aa: CASSSRDFYEQYF

abundance: -
v_gene: TRBV3-1
j_gene: TRBJ2-7
CDR3aa: CASSQGQGVNEQYF

abundance: -
v_gene: TRBV5-1
j_gene: TRBJ2-7
CDR3aa: CASRTQGSSYEQYF

abundance: few
v_gene: TRBV4-3
j_gene: TRBJ2-3
CDR3aa: CASSQDYQDTQYF

abundance: few
v_gene: TRBV7-8
j_gene: TRBJ1-5
CDR3aa: CASSLGQPNQPQHF

abundance: -
v_gene: TRBV29-1
j_gene: TRBJ1-3
CDR3aa: CSARQSGGNTIYF

abundance: few
v_gene: TRBV6-1
j_gene: TRBJ1-1
CDR3aa: CASSVNRLNTEAFF

abundance: few
v_gene: TRBV20-1
j_gene: TRBJ1-1
CDR3aa: CSARKTVNTEAFF

abundance: few
v_gene: TRBV20-1
j_gene: TRBJ2-3
CDR3aa: CSANGGLPDTQYF

abundance: -
v_gene: TRBV7-9
j_gene: TRBJ2-1
CDR3aa: CASSLIRGVTYNEQFF

abundance: few
v_gene: TRBV10-3
j_gene: TRBJ1-1
CDR3aa: CAISKGGQGAEAFF

abundance: -
v_gene: TRBV6-5
j_gene: TRBJ2-5
CDR3aa: CASRTGGFTTAQYF

abundance: few
v_gene: TRBV28
j_gene: TRBJ2-1
CDR3aa: CASSLWGNEQFF

abundance: -
v_gene: TRBV12-3/TRBV12-4
j_gene: TRBJ2-7
CDR3aa: CASSLAGSSYEQYF

abundance: many
v_gene: TRBV7-6
j_gene: TRBJ2-3
CDR3aa: CASSLGRRADTQYF

abundance: -
v_gene: TRBV4-2
j_gene: TRBJ2-7
CDR3aa: CASSPGAPYEQYF

abundance: few
v_gene: TRBV12-3/TRBV12-4
j_gene: TRBJ1-1
CDR3aa: CASSFAFGRNTEAFF

abundance: many
v_gene: TRBV28
j_gene: TRBJ2-3
CDR3aa: CASSLWVKWADTQYF

abundance: -
v_gene: TRBV11-2
j_gene: TRBJ2-7
CDR3aa: CASSLGFHEQYF

abundance: few
v_gene: TRBV2
j_gene: TRBJ2-1
CDR3aa: CASKRLFLNEQFF

abundance: -
v_gene: TRBV2
j_gene: TRBJ2-3
CDR3aa: CASRGTSGHPNF

abundance: many
v_gene: TRBV11-3
j_gene: TRBJ2-5
CDR3aa: CASSLARTGETQYF

abundance: few
v_gene: TRBV20-1
j_gene: TRBJ1-2
CDR3aa: CSASQAGLPVGYGYTF

abundance: few
v_gene: TRBV6-6
j_gene: TRBJ1-4
CDR3aa: CASSYFGGNEKLFF

abundance: -
v_gene: TRBV29-1
j_gene: TRBJ2-7
CDR3aa: CSVTTSGAREQYF

abundance: -
v_gene: TRBV5-1
j_gene: TRBJ2-7
CDR3aa: CASSFGGTYEQYF

abundance: many
v_gene: TRBV24-1
j_gene: TRBJ2-2
CDR3aa: CATSDLTGDTGELFF

abundance: many
v_gene: TRBV20-1
j_gene: TRBJ2-2
CDR3aa: CSARTTRTSGNTGELFF

abundance: -
v_gene: TRBV20-1
j_gene: TRBJ1-5
CDR3aa: CSARVTGGLGNQPQHF

abundance: few
v_gene: TRBV3-1
j_gene: TRBJ2-4
CDR3aa: CASSQDNNIQYF

abundance: -
v_gene: TRBV12-3/TRBV12-4
j_gene: TRBJ2-7
CDR3aa: CASSPAGGTYEQYF

abundance: -
v_gene: TRBV28
j_gene: TRBJ2-3
CDR3aa: CASSLPGLAGGRLRTDTQYF

abundance: -
v_gene: TRBV6-1
j_gene: TRBJ1-4
CDR3aa: CASSRDRANEKLFF

abundance: few
v_gene: TRBV9
j_gene: TRBJ2-1
CDR3aa: CASSARDSPYNEQFF

abundance: -
v_gene: TRBV30
j_gene: TRBJ2-3
CDR3aa: CAWSVRGLAGITDTQYF

abundance: few
v_gene: TRBV12-3/TRBV12-4
j_gene: TRBJ2-2
CDR3aa: CASSFGGAAGELFF

abundance: few
v_gene: TRBV29-1
j_gene: TRBJ1-1
CDR3aa: CSAAGHPFTEAFF

abundance: -
v_gene: TRBV9
j_gene: TRBJ1-1
CDR3aa: CASSVVSGRGQAFF

abundance: few
v_gene: TRBV20-1
j_gene: TRBJ1-4
CDR3aa: CSARDRGKGEKLFF

abundance: many
v_gene: TRBV7-3
j_gene: TRBJ2-5
CDR3aa: CASSSGQAQETQYF

abundance: few
v_gene: TRBV2
j_gene: TRBJ2-3
CDR3aa: CANQLAGGPSTDTQYF

abundance: -
v_gene: TRBV12-3/TRBV12-4
j_gene: TRBJ2-1
CDR3aa: CASSTLRGEGMENEQFF

abundance: once
v_gene: TRBV12-3/TRBV12-4
j_gene: TRBJ2-5
CDR3aa: CASSPGLAKETQYF

abundance: many
v_gene: TRBV7-9
j_gene: TRBJ2-2
CDR3aa: CASSLRSAGTRGELFF

abundance: -
v_gene: TRBV7-9
j_gene: TRBJ2-3
CDR3aa: CASSLAASEVDTQYF

abundance: -
v_gene: TRBV29-1
j_gene: TRBJ2-2
CDR3aa: CSVAAELGELFF

abundance: -
v_gene: TRBV5-6
j_gene: TRBJ2-3
CDR3aa: CASSYRTGGTDTQYF

abundance: -
v_gene: TRBV25-1
j_gene: TRBJ1-1
CDR3aa: CASSTSTEAFF

abundance: few
v_gene: TRBV6-2/TRBV6-3
j_gene: TRBJ2-1
CDR3aa: CASSYSSTSGGDPEQFF

abundance: -
v_gene: TRBV2
j_gene: TRBJ1-2
CDR3aa: CASIAQLSYGYTF

abundance: few
v_gene: TRBV12-3/TRBV12-4
j_gene: TRBJ1-1
CDR3aa: CASSLGGWTEAFF

abundance: -
v_gene: TRBV6-2/TRBV6-3
j_gene: TRBJ2-7
CDR3aa: CASRKSGLAGSYEQYF

abundance: -
v_gene: TRBV6-2/TRBV6-3
j_gene: TRBJ2-2
CDR3aa: CASSFGLAGAIGELFF

abundance: -
v_gene: TRBV15
j_gene: TRBJ2-5
CDR3aa: CATSRQRKETQYF

abundance: few
v_gene: TRBV5-5
j_gene: TRBJ2-3
CDR3aa: CASSFRQGRSSTDTQYF

abundance: -
v_gene: TRBV18
j_gene: TRBJ1-1
CDR3aa: CASSTFWNTEAFF

abundance: -
v_gene: TRBV18
j_gene: TRBJ2-7
CDR3aa: CASSPPTALYEQYF

abundance: -
v_gene: TRBV4-2
j_gene: TRBJ2-5
CDR3aa: CASSQGGSGTETQYF